These T cell receptor beta chains were read from a single sample in a study of blood T cell repertoires in COVID-19. Profiling relied on immunoSEQ multiplex PCR, and the TCRdb table lists in-frame clones only, not all of them. The table has roughly 29,000 clones, more than 70% seen once. The specimen sequenced was peripheral blood. The source of these receptors is a human donor in a cohort sampled during active COVID-19. The CDR3 runs from the conserved cysteine through the conserved F or W. A D gene is named only where the DNA matches it firmly. Only some rows state a clone size, as once, few, many or a class for expanded clones.

TRBV5-4	-	-	TRBJ2-2	TGTGCCAGCAGCCCCCGGGAGCTCACCGGGGAGCTGTTTTTT	CASSPRELTGELFF
TRBV5-6	-	-	TRBJ2-3	TGTGCCAGCAGCGGAACGGGACTCCACCTCACAGATACGCAGTATTTT	CASSGTGLHLTDTQYF
TRBV5-4	-	TRBD1	TRBJ2-7	TGTGCCAGCAGCTTGATGGGACAGCGTGGCGAGCAGTACTTC	CASSLMGQRGEQYF
TRBV28	-	-	TRBJ1-4	TGTGCCAGTCATGTCGGGGGGATGAGGGAAAAACTGTTTTTT	CASHVGGMREKLFF
TRBV3-1/TRBV3-2	-	TRBD1	TRBJ2-7	TGTGCCAGCAGCCAAGGTGGACAGGACGAGCAGTACTTC	CASSQGGQDEQYF
TRBV6-5	-	TRBD1	TRBJ1-6	TGTGCCAGCAGTTACGGACAGGGGGCAAATTCACCCCTCCACTTT	CASSYGQGANSPLHF
TRBV19	-	-	TRBJ1-3	TGTGCCAGTAGTATGGGGGCCTCTGGAAACACCATATATTTT	CASSMGASGNTIYF
TRBV7-2	-	-	TRBJ2-3	TGTGCCAGCAGCTTAGGGCGGCCATCTAACACAGATACGCAGTATTTT	CASSLGRPSNTDTQYF
TRBV7-2	-	TRBD2	TRBJ2-1	TGTGCCAGCAGCACCGGACTAGCACACGGCAATGAGCAGTTCTTC	CASSTGLAHGNEQFF
TRBV7-2	-	TRBD2	TRBJ2-4	TGTGCCAGCAGCTTATCCCCCTTGCGCGGGGGAAACATTCAGTACTTC	CASSLSPLRGGNIQYF
TRBV14	-	TRBD1	TRBJ1-6	TGTGCCAGCAGCCCCAGACAGGGGGGGAATTCACCCCTCCACTTT	CASSPRQGGNSPLHF
TRBV18	-	-	TRBJ2-3	TGTGCCAGCTCACCACGGGCGAGGGAAGATACGCAGTATTTT	CASSPRAREDTQYF
TRBV6-5	-	-	TRBJ2-3	TGTGCCAGCAGTTACTCGGGAGCCCGCACAGATACGCAGTATTTT	CASSYSGARTDTQYF
TRBV6-1	once	-	TRBJ2-7	TGTGCCAGCAGTGAGCCGACAGGCCTTACCTACGAGCAGTACTTC	CASSEPTGLTYEQYF
TRBV24-1	-	TRBD1	TRBJ2-7	TGTGCCACCAGTGCCAGACAGGGGAAGGGTCTACTGGGCTCCTACGAGCAGTACTTC	CATSARQGKGLLGSYEQYF
TRBV5-6	-	-	TRBJ1-1	TGTGCCAGCAGTCCAATTAACAGGGAACAGGGAGCTTTCTTT	CASSPINREQGAFF
TRBV27	-	TRBD2	TRBJ2-7	TGTGCCAGCAAACCCCGGGGGGGTAGCGGGGACTACGAGCAGTACTTC	CASKPRGGSGDYEQYF
TRBV30	few	-	TRBJ1-6	TGTGCCTGGAGCGTAGCCAAAGACTCACCCCTCCACTTT	CAWSVAKDSPLHF
TRBV3-1/TRBV3-2	-	-	TRBJ1-4	TGTGCCAGCAGCCAAGGTGCCAGGGGACCCTCCGGGGCTAATGAAAAACTGTTTTTT	CASSQGARGPSGANEKLFF
TRBV6-1	-	TRBD1	TRBJ2-7	TGTGCCAGCAGTGATCGGGGCAGGGGGCACGAGCAGTACTTC	CASSDRGRGHEQYF
TRBV7-2	-	TRBD1	TRBJ2-7	TGTGCCAGCAGCTCCCGGGACAGGTCCTACGAGCAGTACTTC	CASSSRDRSYEQYF
TRBV7-9	-	-	TRBJ1-3	TGTGCCAGCAGCTTCGACTGGAGCTCTGGAAACACCATATATTTT	CASSFDWSSGNTIYF
TRBV6-2/TRBV6-3	once	TRBD2	TRBJ2-1	TGTGCCAGCACCCCCCTGGAGGGACTAGCGGGGTTCAATGAGCAGTTCTTC	CASTPLEGLAGFNEQFF
TRBV5-1	medium-sized	-	TRBJ1-4	TGCGCCAGCAGCCTGCAGGGACATCCGAATGAAAAACTGTTTTTT	CASSLQGHPNEKLFF
TRBV27	few	-	TRBJ1-4	TGTGCCAGCGCCTGGCGGGATCCAACTAATGAAAAACTGTTTTTT	CASAWRDPTNEKLFF
TRBV28	-	TRBD1	TRBJ1-3	TGTGCCAGCAGTCGGGGCGGACAGGGGCCTGGAAACACCATATATTTT	CASSRGGQGPGNTIYF
TRBV5-1	-	-	TRBJ2-5	TGCGCCAGCAGACTCGGGGGCCAAGAGACCCAGTACTTC	CASRLGGQETQYF
TRBV7-2	-	-	TRBJ2-7	TGTGCCAGCAGCCTTGGAGAGCCCCCCATCTACGAGCAGTACTTC	CASSLGEPPIYEQYF
TRBV5-1	once	TRBD1	TRBJ2-7	TGCGCCAGCAGCTTACAGGGGGGAGACTACGAGCAGTACTTC	CASSLQGGDYEQYF
TRBV28	-	TRBD1	TRBJ1-2	TGTGCCAGCAGATCACTCACCCTGCTCCCCTGGACAGGGGGCGGTGGCTACACCTTC	CASRSLTLLPWTGGGGYTF
TRBV7-6	-	TRBD1	TRBJ2-7	TGTGCCAGCAGCTACGACAGGGGGTCCTACGAGCAGTACTTC	CASSYDRGSYEQYF
TRBV6-6	-	-	TRBJ1-1	TGTGCCAGCAGTCCGGACAGTTACACTGAAGCTTTCTTT	CASSPDSYTEAFF
TRBV5-4	-	-	TRBJ1-2	TGTGCCAGCAGCTTGTCCACTGACTATGGCTACACCTTC	CASSLSTDYGYTF
TRBV5-1	-	TRBD2	TRBJ2-7	TGCGCCAGCAGCACCGGACTAGCGGGGGGCCACGAGCAGTACTTC	CASSTGLAGGHEQYF
TRBV29-1	-	-	TRBJ1-2	TGCAGCGTTGATAGTCAGGGAGGCGATGGCTACACCTTC	CSVDSQGGDGYTF
TRBV9	-	TRBD2	TRBJ2-2	TGTGCCAGCAGCGCCCAGGGAGGGTACACCGGGGAGCTGTTTTTT	CASSAQGGYTGELFF
TRBV7-2	-	TRBD2	TRBJ2-3	TGTGCCAGCAGCAAGGGACTAGCGGGGGGGCTGGATACGCAGTATTTT	CASSKGLAGGLDTQYF
TRBV2	-	TRBD2	TRBJ2-5	TGTGCCAGCAGTGAAAGGGGACTAGCGGGGCCCCCCCCCAGGGAGACCCAGTACTTC	CASSERGLAGPPPRETQYF
TRBV5-6	-	-	TRBJ1-4	TGTGCCAGCAGCTTGGTGGGGGCAGGTAATGAAAAACTGTTTTTT	CASSLVGAGNEKLFF
TRBV7-9	-	TRBD1	TRBJ1-2	TGTGCCAGCGCTCAGGGACAGGGGTCATGGGGAGGCTACACCTTC	CASAQGQGSWGGYTF
TRBV12-3/TRBV12-4	-	-	TRBJ1-2	TGTGCCAGCAGTCGACAGCTACCCTATGGCTACACCTTC	CASSRQLPYGYTF
TRBV7-2	once	-	TRBJ1-2	TGTGCCAGCAGCCGCTCAGGGTATGGCTACACCTTC	CASSRSGYGYTF
TRBV6-5	-	-	TRBJ1-2	TGTGCCAGCAGTTACTCCTCAGGGGCCTATGGCTACACCTTC	CASSYSSGAYGYTF
TRBV6-1	-	-	TRBJ2-3	TGTGCCAGCAGTGAAAGCAGGGGCAGAGATACGCAGTATTTT	CASSESRGRDTQYF
TRBV12-3/TRBV12-4	-	TRBD2	TRBJ2-1	TGTGCCAGCAGGACTAGCGGGGGGTCCGAGCAGTTCTTC	CASRTSGGSEQFF
TRBV27	-	TRBD2	TRBJ2-1	TGTGCCAGCAGTCCCAGCGGGGGACTAACCAATGAGCAGTTCTTC	CASSPSGGLTNEQFF
TRBV11-2	-	-	TRBJ2-5	TGTGCCAGCAGCCTGGGGGCGGAGTCAGAGACCCAGTACTTC	CASSLGAESETQYF
TRBV27	-	-	TRBJ1-6	TGTGCCAGCAGTTTAGCGCTGTATAATTCACCCCTCCACTTT	CASSLALYNSPLHF
TRBV30	-	TRBD1	TRBJ2-7	TGTGCCTGGAGTGCCCCCGGGACAGGGGCCTCCTACGAGCAGTACTTC	CAWSAPGTGASYEQYF
TRBV24-1	-	-	TRBJ2-2	TGTGCCACCAGTGATGCAGGGATCGGGGAGCTGTTTTTT	CATSDAGIGELFF
TRBV4-1	few	TRBD1	TRBJ2-7	TGCGCCAGCAGCCGGGACAGAGGGTACGAGCAGTACTTC	CASSRDRGYEQYF
TRBV12-3/TRBV12-4	-	-	TRBJ1-1	TGTGCCAGCAGTTTTGGACAAGTTGCTTTCTTT	CASSFGQVAFF
TRBV6-5	-	TRBD1	TRBJ2-1	TGTGCCAGCAGTTACTCCTGGCGGACAGGGCGGTTTGAGCAGTTCTTC	CASSYSWRTGRFEQFF